The T cell receptor (beta chain) under discussion was sequenced for a study of T cells after yellow fever vaccination. TCRdb re-analysed the 5' RACE reads in MiXCR, keeping a single row per CDR3 protein. The sample consists of about 140,000 distinct CDR3 sequences, approximately 6.6% of them appearing once. This clonotype came up many times. Its antigen is currently unknown. Study observations and caveats: Reappearance after the booster was observed for most primary-vaccination clones (around 95% CD4, less than 90% CD8). The presence of abundant clonotypes contaminating from the bulk population was possible in FACS-sorted repertoires. Weaker in magnitude, the secondary response showed a faster peak on day 5 versus 15.

Sequencing used CD4+ T cells sorted from PBMCs, obtained 10 days after the yellow fever booster vaccination. The TCR originated in a man aged 30 to 45 who received the YFV17D yellow fever vaccine.

The CDR3 nucleotides read TGTGCCAGCAGCCGGGGACTAGCGGAAAACATTCAGTACTTC. Its protein is CASSRGLAENIQYF. The chain joins TRBV6-5 to TRBJ2-4, with 11 bases that match TRBD2. V was clipped by 6 bases and J by 5 bases; unmatched bases: 3. The V gene's germline CDR1 is MNHEY and CDR2 SVGAGI. CDR3 length: 14 residues.